This entry is about one T cell receptor beta chain. Antigen: not known. The data were taken from a study of OX40 agonist ivuxolimab in advanced cancers. Study conclusions and caveats: Clonal expansion was seen in CD4+ and CD8+ blood T cells by week 6 at 0.1 to 3.0 mg/kg. Partial responders dosed at 0.1-3.0 mg/kg displayed clonal expansion ranking among the lowest.

Measured with immunoSEQ multiplex PCR; TCRdb has only the in-frame clones, and not every one. The profile shows 26,000 or so clones, around 90% of them singletons. CDR3 size: 15 residues. Germline CDR1 and CDR2: LGHNA and YNFKEQ. V was cut by 0 bases and J by 5 bases, with 13 bases left in between. This clonotype was obtained from an adult with an advanced solid tumor such as melanoma, head and neck, liver or kidney cancer. The chain couples TRBV4-2 to TRBJ2-5; D perhaps matches TRBD2 (6 bases). Sequencing was performed on CD4+ or CD8+ T cells sorted from blood, taken in a trial of the OX40 agonist ivuxolimab. The CDR3 spells CASSQDGGTVETQYF. The CDR3 DNA reads TGTGCCAGCAGCCAAGATGGCGGGACGGTGGAGACCCAGTACTTC.